This T cell receptor beta chain was sequenced in a study of OX40 agonist ivuxolimab in advanced cancers. On the study more broadly: Three patients showed partial responses: one hepatocellular carcinoma and two cutaneous melanoma cases.

CDR1 is MGHRA and CDR2 is YSYEKL in the germline V gene. The CDR3 sequence is 13 residues long. V shed 4 bases and J shed 7 bases, with 10 bases lying between them. Only in-frame clones appear in the TCRdb table, and some are missing; sequencing was by immunoSEQ multiplex PCR. This table holds 78,000 or so clones, roughly 90% found once. About this clone: Its antigen is unknown.

Study conclusions and caveats: Clonal expansion from baseline to week 6 occurred in both CD4+ and CD8+ T cells.

It was autoimmune disease history or systemic immunosuppression that excluded patients. The material was CD4+ or CD8+ T cells sorted from blood, obtained in a trial of the OX40 agonist ivuxolimab. V usage is TRBV4-1 and J usage is TRBJ2-2; D is possibly TRBD1 (5 bases). The TCR comes from an adult with an advanced solid tumor such as melanoma, head and neck, liver or kidney cancer. CDR3 residues: CASSPQGVGELFF. The CDR3 nucleotides are TGCGCCAGCAGCCCGCAGGGCGTCGGGGAGCTGTTTTTT.